The T cell receptor beta chain described here comes from a study of spatial heterogeneity in lung cancer. This clonotype was seen at least ten times. The time point was: sample taken at primary tumor resection. The V gene's germline CDR1 is ENHRY and CDR2 SYGVKD. The J segment lost 0 bases and the V segment lost 7 bases, leaving 9 bases of the junction unmatched. CDR3 size: 16 residues. In TCRdb, the 5' RACE reads were re-called with MiXCR into one record per CDR3 protein. Of 45,000 to 55,000 distinct CDR3 sequences listed, less than 5.5% are singletons. The sequencing here drew on PBMCs, taken at surgery. The V gene is TRBV10-3, the J gene TRBJ2-7; 10 bases fit TRBD2. The source of this sequence is a male donor with early-stage non-small cell lung cancer. CDR3 amino acids: CAITNSGRRTSYEQYF. The CDR3 coding sequence is TGTGCCATCACGAATAGCGGGAGGCGCACCTCCTACGAGCAGTACTTC.